This T cell receptor beta chain was sequenced during a study of T cell responses to AZD1222 COVID-19 vaccine. Comments on this clone: Its antigen is undetermined.

Looked up from germline, CDR1 is LNHDA and CDR2 is SQIVND (reference sequence). The germline V and J ends were trimmed by 2 bases and 0 bases, with 20 bases remaining between them. The length of the CDR3 is 19 residues. TCRdb's copy holds only in-frame clones and misses some; the assay was immunoSEQ multiplex PCR. The data contain around 140,000 clones, over 85% of them singletons. General observations from the study: Reportedly, nearly half the spike-specific TCRs target unmutated variant regions. Repertoire samples came only from after the peak T cell response. Donors were chiefly white British, with a greater number of females, and clonal diversity was perhaps underestimated.

Source: peripheral blood, taken on day 0 of AZD1222 vaccination. This chain links TRBV19 with TRBJ1-5, with D tentatively TRBD1 (5 bases). This sequence originates from an adult in good health. CDR3 region: CASSIWLRRGRNSNQPQHF. DNA of the CDR3: TGTGCCAGTAGTATATGGCTCCGACGGGGGAGAAATAGCAATCAGCCCCAGCATTTT.